One and the same sample provided the 32 T cell receptor beta chains below, sequenced in a study of molecular identifiers for immune sequencing clone quantification. TCRdb processed the PCR reads anew with MiXCR; each CDR3 protein has one entry. Of around 480,000 distinct CDR3 sequences in the sample, about a quarter were seen once. The source material was naive CD8+ T cells from blood, with Jurkat cell RNA spiked in. The subset is: FACS-sorted CD8+CD4-CCR7+CD45RA+ naive T cells. These receptors were taken from a human donor in good health. Some libraries in this study had Jurkat cell RNA spiked in.

This clonotype has a count of ten or more. The chain employs TRBV7-2 and TRBJ2-1, with 12 bases aligning to TRBD2. The germline V gene encodes CDR1 SGHTA and CDR2 FQGNSA. This CDR3 has 16 residues. V gave up 5 bases and J gave up 9 bases; unmatched junction bases: 11. CDR3 coding DNA: TGTGCCAGCAGCCCCTCTCTAGCGGGAGGGCCCATTGAGCAGTTCTTC. Translated: CASSPSLAGGPIEQFF.

Comments on this clonotype: One base away lies a much larger clone, so this may be a sequencing read error. The chain combines TRBV7-2 with TRBJ2-7, with 8 positions matching TRBD2. The CDR3 extends over 15 amino acids. Per the germline V gene, CDR1 is SGHTA and CDR2 is FQGNSA. CDR3 sequence: CAGSFEAGVSYEQYF. In DNA form, the CDR3 reads TGTGCCGGCAGCTTCGAAGCGGGGGTCTCCTACGAGCAGTACTTC.

The CDR3 nucleotides read TGTGCCAGCGGCCCCTCCTACGAGCAGTACTTC. Its protein product is CASGPSYEQYF. The rearrangement uses TRBV7-9 and TRBJ2-7; no definite D call. Trimming shortened V by 8 bases and J by 0 bases, and 5 bases separated the two germline ends. In germline, CDR1 is SEHNR, CDR2 FQNEAQ (reference sequence). The CDR3 is 11 amino acids.

This clonotype occurred many times. CDR3 region: CASSEDVAGGLQETQYF. CDR3 sequence (DNA): TGTGCCAGCAGTGAAGACGTAGCGGGAGGCCTCCAAGAGACCCAGTACTTC. V and J are TRBV2 and TRBJ2-5; 10 bases fit TRBD2. The trim removed 1 base at V and 1 base at J, leaving 6 bases unmatched. The CDR3 has 17 residues. The germline CDR1 and CDR2 sequences are SNHLY and FYNNEI.

This clonotype has just a few counts. The rearrangement links TRBV29-1 to TRBJ1-2; 7 nucleotides align to TRBD1. Germline CDR1 reads SQVTM; CDR2 reads ANQGSEA. With V trimmed by 3 bases and J by 5 bases, 3 bases remained unmatched. This CDR3 comprises 12 residues. The CDR3: CSVDGTEYGYTF. The CDR3 DNA reads as TGCAGCGTTGACGGGACAGAGTATGGCTACACCTTC.

This clonotype was observed at least ten times. CDR3 in amino acids: CASSLAQAGGPLSGANVLTF. The CDR3 DNA reads as TGTGCCAGCAGCTTAGCGCAGGCAGGGGGCCCCCTCTCTGGGGCCAACGTCCTGACTTTC. The chain couples TRBV7-6 to TRBJ2-6; TRBD1 agrees at 8 bases. With V trimmed by 0 bases and J by 0 bases, 10 bases remained unmatched. Germline-derived CDR1 and CDR2 are SGHVS and FNYEAQ. This CDR3 spans 20 amino acids.

Points on this clonotype: This likely comes from a read error, as the CDR3 has no conserved phenylalanine or tryptophan at its end. The chain links TRBV5-3 to TRBJ1-2; the D gene is possibly TRBD1 (5 bases). TRBV5-3 is identified as an open reading frame with a role that is uncertain. The CDR3 is made up of 16 amino acids. V shed 8 bases and J shed 4 bases, with 24 bases lying between them. The CDR3: CASSSYIEGTVYGYTI. The CDR3 region has the DNA TGTGCCAGCAGCAGTTACATAGAAGGGACGGTCTATGGCTACACCATC.

This clonotype was found a few times. The V call is TRBV7-9, the J call TRBJ2-5, with a tentative D call TRBD1 (5 bases). CDR3 length: 14 residues. Germline CDR1 and CDR2: SEHNR and FQNEAQ (reference sequence). The ends were cut back, 5 bases at V and 1 base at J, with 11 bases in the middle. The CDR3: CASSRLGPQETQYF. The CDR3 bases are TGTGCCAGCAGCCGGCTGGGGCCCCAAGAGACCCAGTACTTC.

The chain joins TRBV24-1 to TRBJ2-1; D not resolved. Germline V gives CDR1 KGHDR, CDR2 SFDVKD. The V end was cut by 3 bases, the J end by 6 bases, with 8 bases between. CDR3 length: 13 residues. The CDR3 spells CATSDKLSNEQFF. In nucleotides, the CDR3 is TGTGCCACCAGTGATAAACTAAGCAATGAGCAGTTCTTC.

At least ten counts were recorded for this clonotype. This sequence joins TRBV12-3 or TRBV12-4 and TRBJ1-2; 7 positions agree with TRBD1. This CDR3 has 15 residues. Unmatched junction bases numbered 8, after V lost 3 bases and J lost 4 bases. CDR3 amino acids: CASSFGQEESYGYTF. CDR3 DNA sequence: TGTGCCAGCAGTTTCGGACAGGAGGAATCCTATGGCTACACCTTC.

The J gene is TRBJ2-1, the V gene TRBV4-3, with 8 bases matching TRBD1. Trimming took 1 base from V and 2 from J; bases not matched to a gene: 4. CDR1 and CDR2 (germline): LGHNA, YSLEER. This CDR3 comprises 16 residues. The CDR3 sequence is CASSQGRTGTYNEQFF. Here the CDR3 DNA reads TGCGCCAGCAGCCAAGGGAGGACAGGGACCTACAATGAGCAGTTCTTC.

This clonotype was seen ten or more times. The CDR3 DNA is TGTGCCACCCTAGGACTAGCGGGAACTGATACGCAGTATTTT. Translating gives CATLGLAGTDTQYF. The V and J genes are TRBV28 and TRBJ2-3, with 12 positions matching TRBD2. Per the germline V gene, CDR1 is MDHEN and CDR2 is SYDVKM. With 10 bases clipped from V and 6 bases from J, the junction kept 8 bases outside the gene matches. CDR3 length: 14 residues.

The rearrangement joins TRBV13 to TRBJ2-7; 10 bases are a match to TRBD2. This CDR3 is built from 15 residues. The J segment lost 2 bases and the V segment lost 1 base, leaving 2 bases of the junction unmatched. Germline V CDR1 and CDR2: PRHDT, FYEKMQ (reference sequence). CDR3 sequence reads: CASSLALAGTYEQYF. In DNA, the CDR3 is TGTGCCAGCAGCTTAGCACTAGCGGGGACCTACGAGCAGTACTTC.

V and J are TRBV25-1 and TRBJ2-7; the D is unclear. The CDR3 runs 15 residues. Germline CDR1 MGHDK, CDR2 SYGVNS. V lost 2 bases and J 1 base, leaving 12 bases between the germline ends. CDR3 DNA: TGTGCCAGCAGTGAAGACGGGCAGCTATCCTACGAGCAGTACTTC. This gives the protein CASSEDGQLSYEQYF.

This clonotype turned up a few times. The chain has TRBV4-1 and TRBJ2-5; 7 bases match TRBD2. The CDR3 length is 15 residues. Per the germline V gene, CDR1 is MGHRA and CDR2 is YSYEKL. Germline trimming cut 3 bases from V and 5 bases from J; bases unmatched to any gene: 9. The chain's CDR3 is CASSQANQGGETQYF. The CDR3, as DNA: TGCGCCAGCAGCCAGGCCAACCAGGGAGGGGAGACCCAGTACTTC.

This clonotype was seen repeatedly, ten times or more. The chain has TRBV2 and TRBJ1-1, with a weak D call TRBD1 (5 bases). Germline values: CDR1 SNHLY, CDR2 FYNNEI. This CDR3 comprises 11 residues. Trimming stripped 8 bases from V and 2 bases from J, with 6 bases between. The CDR3: CASGGNTEAFF. CDR3 bases: TGTGCCAGCGGGGGTAACACTGAAGCTTTCTTT.

V is TRBV12-3 or TRBV12-4 and J is TRBJ2-7; D call uncertain. CDR3 size: 12 residues. With 1 base removed from V and 5 bases from J, the gap between germline ends came to 6 bases. This CDR3 reads CASSLGLHEQYF. The CDR3 region has the DNA TGTGCCAGCAGTTTAGGTTTGCACGAGCAGTACTTC.

Concerning this clonotype: One junction end disagrees with the germline gene, perhaps due to a read error. J is TRBJ2-2 and V is TRBV29-1, with a tentative D call TRBD2 (6 bases). Germline V gene lookup returns CDR1 SQVTM and CDR2 ANQGSEA. This CDR3 comprises 15 residues. The CDR3 DNA sequence: TGCGGCGTCAAAGCGGGTGCGACGAACACCGGGGAGCTGTTTTTT. Its translation: CGVKAGATNTGELFF.

This clonotype was counted between two and nine times. This chain joins TRBV4-2 and TRBJ2-7; 12 nucleotides line up with TRBD2. V was pared by 1 base and J by 2 bases, with 0 bases of the junction left unmatched. This CDR3 comprises 15 residues. CDR1 LGHNA and CDR2 YNFKEQ come from the germline V gene. The CDR3 region has the DNA TGTGCCAGCAGCCAAGGGACTAGCGGGACCTACGAGCAGTACTTC. This sequence encodes CASSQGTSGTYEQYF.

V and J are TRBV19 and TRBJ2-1, with D uncertain. The CDR3 is made up of 12 amino acids. Germline-derived CDR1 and CDR2 are LNHDA and SQIVND (reference sequence). Trimming shortened V by 5 bases and J by 5 bases, and 7 bases separated the two germline ends. Written as DNA, the CDR3 is TGTGCCAGTAGTTGGGCGCACAATGAGCAGTTCTTC. Translated, it gives CASSWAHNEQFF.

The rearrangement uses TRBV27 and TRBJ2-3; 7 bases are a match to TRBD2. With 2 bases clipped from V and 2 bases from J, the junction kept 10 bases outside the gene matches. CDR1 MNHEY and CDR2 SMNVEV come from the germline V gene (reference sequence). The CDR3 is 17 residues long. DNA of the CDR3: TGTGCCAGCAGTTTAGTCTTAGAGGGAGGGCCCACAGATACGCAGTATTTT. It encodes CASSLVLEGGPTDTQYF.

In the case of this clonotype: This may arise from a read error, as a much more abundant clone is one base away. The chain joins TRBV4-3 to TRBJ2-3, with D unresolved. The V gene's germline CDR1 is LGHNA and CDR2 YSLEER. This CDR3 is 15 amino acids long. CDR3 region: CASSQDIGFTDTQCF. For the CDR3, the DNA is TGCGCCAGCAGCCAAGATATTGGGTTCACAGATACGCAGTGTTTT.

This chain connects TRBV29-1 to TRBJ2-7; the D gene is possibly TRBD1 (5 bases). The V end lost 7 bases, the J end lost 3 bases, and 13 bases lay between the germline ends. Germline V gene data show CDR1 as SQVTM and CDR2 as ANQGSEA. The CDR3 totals 12 residues. This CDR3 reads CSATGLDYEQYF. CDR3 bases: TGCAGCGCCACAGGCTTGGACTACGAGCAGTACTTC.

The chain couples TRBV6-5 to TRBJ2-7; 9 bases fit TRBD1. Germline V gene lookup returns CDR1 MNHEY and CDR2 SVGAGI. This CDR3 comprises 14 residues. J lost 4 bases, V lost 7 bases, and 8 bases had no gene match. The CDR3 nucleotides read TGTGCCAGCAAGAAACAGGGGGCAGGGTACGAGCAGTACTTC. As protein: CASKKQGAGYEQYF.

Details on this clonotype: An end of the junction differs from the germline gene, which may be a read error. This chain uses TRBV7-9 with TRBJ1-1, with D possibly TRBD1 on 5 matching bases. Germline V gene sequence: CDR1 SEHNR, CDR2 FQNEAQ (reference sequence). This CDR3 contains 15 residues. CDR3 sequence reads: CVSTPEGGAVDEVFF. The CDR3 region has the DNA TGTGTCAGCACCCCTGAAGGAGGGGCAGTCGACGAAGTTTTCTTT.

This clonotype was detected ten times or more. V gene TRBV7-9 combines with J gene TRBJ2-6; 10 bases are a match to TRBD1. This CDR3 spans 17 amino acids. Germline values: CDR1 SEHNR, CDR2 FQNEAQ (reference sequence). The trim removed 6 bases at V and 5 bases at J, leaving 10 bases unmatched. CDR3 region: CASSRPGQGIRANVLTF. CDR3 bases: TGTGCCAGCAGTCGGCCGGGACAGGGGATAAGGGCCAACGTCCTGACTTTC.

V gene TRBV3-1 combines with J gene TRBJ1-5; no clear D gene. In germline, CDR1 is LGHDT, CDR2 YNNKEL (reference sequence). Between the trimmed V and J ends, which lost 4 bases and 7 bases, there was a span of 11 bases. The CDR3 runs to 13 residues. As DNA, the CDR3 is TGTGCCAGCAGCCCTATGGGTCTCCAGCCCCAGCATTTT. This codes for CASSPMGLQPQHF.

This clonotype was detected only a few times. V is TRBV4-3 and J is TRBJ1-3; D is perhaps TRBD1 (6 bases). Between the trimmed V and J ends, which lost 3 bases and 0 bases, there was a span of 15 bases. The length of the CDR3 is 17 residues. The germline CDR1 and CDR2 sequences are LGHNA and YSLEER. CDR3 coding DNA: TGCGCCAGCAGCCAGGAAACAGGGCCCCGCTCTGGAAACACCATATATTTT. This gives the protein CASSQETGPRSGNTIYF.

This clonotype was recorded at least ten times. The rearrangement uses TRBV29-1 and TRBJ2-7, with D possibly TRBD2 on 5 matching bases. This CDR3 has 12 residues. The V gene's germline CDR1 is SQVTM and CDR2 ANQGSEA. Trimming removed 1 base at V and 5 bases at J, with 9 bases between. CDR3 in DNA: TGCAGCGTTGAAGGGATCGGGGACGAGCAGTACTTC. It is translated as CSVEGIGDEQYF.

In this sample, this clonotype turned up many times. The CDR3 region has the DNA TGTGCCAGCAGCCAGACAGGGGGCTTGGAGACCCAGTACTTC. As protein: CASSQTGGLETQYF. The chain is built from TRBV11-2 and TRBJ2-5, with 10 bases aligning to TRBD1. The CDR3 contains 14 residues. From germline, CDR1 is SGHAT and CDR2 FQNNGV. Unmatched junction bases numbered 5, after V lost 5 bases and J lost 5 bases.

Details on this clonotype: A much larger clone sits a single nucleotide away, making a read error possible. The rearrangement links TRBV24-1 to TRBJ2-1; tentatively, D is TRBD2 (5 bases). The V and J ends lost 4 bases and 9 bases respectively, with 12 bases between them. The CDR3 runs 13 residues. Germline V gives CDR1 KGHDR, CDR2 SFDVKD. The CDR3 sequence is CATSEPLRGEQFF. For the CDR3, the DNA is TGTGCCACCAGTGAGCCCCTACGGGGTGAGCAGTTCTTC.

This clonotype was observed a few times. The J gene is TRBJ2-7, the V gene TRBV5-5; tentative D call: TRBD1 (6 bases). V was cut by 3 bases and J by 4 bases, with 11 bases left in between. Germline V CDR1 and CDR2: SGHKS, YYEKEE (reference sequence). The CDR3 covers 13 residues. In nucleotides, the CDR3 is TGTGCCAGCAGCTGGGGGCCGGGGTACGAGCAGTACTTC. Translating gives CASSWGPGYEQYF.